The next 13 T cell receptor beta chains were all read from a single sample in a study of blood T cell repertoires in COVID-19. TCRdb keeps only in-frame clones here, not all; method: immunoSEQ multiplex PCR. The sample has some 150,000 clones, over 75% seen once. The specimen sequenced was PBMCs or T cells enriched from blood (not recorded which). The receptors were sampled from a woman aged 30 to 39 with acute COVID-19.

The genes are TRBV9 and TRBJ2-3; D remains ambiguous. The CDR3 loop spans 15 amino acids. CDR1 and CDR2 from the germline V gene are SGDLS and YYNGEE. Trimming left V 2 bases short and J 2 bases short, with 12 bases between. The CDR3 DNA reads TGTGCCAGCAGCGTCACTCCAAAGAACACAGATACGCAGTATTTT. Amino acids: CASSVTPKNTDTQYF.

V and J are TRBV18 and TRBJ1-3, with TRBD1 as a possible D gene (5 bases). Germline V gene lookup returns CDR1 KGHSH and CDR2 LQKENI. This CDR3 contains 17 residues. V was cut by 0 bases and J by 4 bases, with 16 bases left in between. The CDR3 spells CASSPPGLGAAGNTIYF. In DNA, the CDR3 is TGTGCCAGCTCACCACCGGGTTTAGGGGCTGCCGGAAACACCATATATTTT.

This sequence joins TRBV19 and TRBJ2-1; weak D call: TRBD1 (7 bases). The ends were cut back, 2 bases at V and 3 bases at J, with 11 bases in the middle. This CDR3 is 15 amino acids long. Germline CDR1 is LNHDA and CDR2 is SQIVND (reference sequence). CDR3 coding DNA: TGTGCCAGTAGTATATCAGGGGGGATCTACAATGAGCAGTTCTTC. Encoded protein: CASSISGGIYNEQFF.

The CDR3 loop reads CASSLVDRGLADTQYF. Written as DNA, the CDR3 is TGTGCCAGCAGCTTAGTCGACAGGGGGCTGGCAGATACGCAGTATTTT. The V and J genes are TRBV7-9 and TRBJ2-3; 10 nucleotides align to TRBD1. CDR3 length: 16 amino acids. From germline, CDR1 is SEHNR and CDR2 FQNEAQ (reference sequence). V dropped 1 base and J dropped 4; count of bases not matched to a gene: 5.

The chain uses TRBV19 and TRBJ2-7, with D possibly being TRBD2 (5 bases). The CDR3 contains 15 residues. V was clipped by 3 bases and J by 0 bases, with 12 bases between them. CDR1 is LNHDA and CDR2 is SQIVND in the germline V gene (reference sequence). The CDR3 protein is CASSMSSTSSYEQYF. CDR3 nucleotide sequence: TGTGCCAGTAGTATGTCTAGCACGAGCTCCTACGAGCAGTACTTC.

The V and J genes are TRBV6-1 and TRBJ2-5; 10 bases align to TRBD1. V gave up 3 bases and J gave up 5 bases; unmatched junction bases: 3. The CDR3 length is 14 residues. Per the germline V gene, CDR1 is MNHNS and CDR2 is SASEGT. The CDR3 bases are TGTGCCAGCAGTGAGGGGACAGGGGCGGAGACCCAGTACTTC. Translating gives CASSEGTGAETQYF.

V gene TRBV30 combines with J gene TRBJ1-1; 9 nucleotides line up with TRBD1. J was trimmed by 7 bases and V by 4 bases; bases with no gene match: 7. The CDR3 is 13 amino acids. Germline V lookup: CDR1 GTSNPN, CDR2 SVGIG (reference sequence). The CDR3 DNA reads TGTGCCTGGACCGAACAGGGGGCTGGTGAAGCTTTCTTT. Amino acids: CAWTEQGAGEAFF. Drawing the rest from reference TRBV30 and TRBJ1-1, the complete variable domain is SQTIHQWPATLVQPVGSPLSLECTVEGTSNPNLYWYRQAAGRGLQLLFYSVGIGQISSEVPQNLSASRPQDRQFILSSKKLLLSDSGFYLCAWTEQGAGEAFFGQGTRLTVV.

This chain joins TRBV28 and TRBJ2-2; TRBD2 matches 12 bases. This CDR3 has 19 residues. The ends lost 7 bases at V and 1 base at J; junction bases unmatched: 13. Germline V CDR1 and CDR2: MDHEN, SYDVKM. The chain's CDR3 is CASNLELAGGILNTGELFF. CDR3 sequence (DNA): TGTGCCAGCAACCTCGAACTAGCGGGAGGCATATTGAACACCGGGGAGCTGTTTTTT.

V is TRBV7-2 and J is TRBJ1-4; no definite D call. V gave up 9 bases and J gave up 2 bases, with 13 bases separating them. CDR1 SGHTA and CDR2 FQGNSA come from the germline V gene. The CDR3 extends over 14 amino acids. This CDR3 reads CASSPAGTNEKLFF. CDR3 DNA sequence: TGTGCCAGTTCCCCCGCGGGGACTAATGAAAAACTGTTTTTT.

This chain connects TRBV30 to TRBJ1-2; D unclear. V dropped 4 bases and J dropped 5 bases, with 14 bases sitting between them. This CDR3 has 13 residues. Germline V CDR1 and CDR2: GTSNPN, SVGIG (reference sequence). The CDR3 bases are TGTGCCTGGACAGAGGGAAAGGGTTATGGCTACACCTTC. As protein: CAWTEGKGYGYTF.

V gene TRBV10-3 combines with J gene TRBJ1-6; unclear D gene. The germline V gene encodes CDR1 ENHRY and CDR2 SYGVKD. CDR3 length: 14 amino acids. V was cut by 3 bases and J by 7 bases, with 10 bases left in between. CDR3 protein: CAISDLGGNSPLHF. In DNA form, the CDR3 reads TGTGCCATCAGTGACTTGGGAGGCAATTCACCCCTCCACTTT.

V usage is TRBV4-1 and J usage is TRBJ1-2, with 7 bases aligning to TRBD1. Germline loops: CDR1 MGHRA, CDR2 YSYEKL. The ends lost 1 base at V and 8 bases at J; junction bases unmatched: 4. This CDR3 has 13 amino acids. The CDR3 spells CASSQVRGQGYTF. Here the CDR3 DNA reads TGCGCCAGCAGCCAAGTGAGGGGGCAAGGCTACACCTTC.

The J gene is TRBJ1-6, the V gene TRBV3-1 (or the pseudogene TRBV3-2); 7 bases map to TRBD1. The CDR3 consists of 14 residues. V trimming: 1 base; J trimming: 10 bases; junction bases outside the gene matches: 4. CDR1 LGHDT and CDR2 YNNKEL come from the germline V gene (reference sequence). The CDR3 sequence is CASSQAGTASPLHF. CDR3 DNA: TGTGCCAGCAGCCAAGCAGGGACAGCCTCACCCCTCCACTTT.